Shown below are 27 T cell receptor beta chains from a single sample sequenced in a study of blood T cell repertoires in COVID-19. Assay used: immunoSEQ multiplex PCR; TCRdb lists only in-frame clones, some missing. This sample has over 200,000 clones, with 83% found just once. Source material: peripheral blood. The receptor source for this set is a woman aged 25 to 45 with COVID-19, enrolled during active disease.

This chain joins TRBV5-1 and TRBJ2-5, with 7 bases aligning to TRBD2. The CDR3 is made up of 13 amino acids. Unmatched junction bases numbered 3, after V lost 6 bases and J lost 1 base. Germline V gene data show CDR1 as SGHRS and CDR2 as YFSETQ. CDR3 residues: CASKREGQETQYF. As DNA, the CDR3 is TGCGCCAGCAAGCGGGAAGGCCAAGAGACCCAGTACTTC.

The chain uses TRBV7-3 and TRBJ2-2; 16 bases fit TRBD2. There are 19 residues in the CDR3. Per germline, CDR1 SGHTA and CDR2 FQGTGA. With V trimmed by 4 bases and J by 4 bases, 9 bases remained unmatched. The CDR3 loop is CASSSSGTSGGASTGELFF. The DNA for the CDR3 is TGTGCCAGCAGCTCCAGTGGGACTAGCGGGGGGGCAAGCACCGGGGAGCTGTTTTTT.

In this sample, this clone turned up once. The rearrangement joins TRBV27 to TRBJ2-2; 8 positions match TRBD1. The junction had 7 bases not matched to a gene; V was cut back by 4 bases and J by 6 bases. CDR1 MNHEY and CDR2 SMNVEV come from the germline V gene (reference sequence). The CDR3 sequence is 15 residues long. CDR3 DNA sequence: TGTGCCAGCAGTTCGGACAGGGCCGGTCCCGGGGAGCTGTTTTTT. It translates to CASSSDRAGPGELFF.

This clone was seen only once. The chain links TRBV28 to TRBJ2-5, with 8 bases that match TRBD1. CDR3 length: 16 amino acids. Losses at the gene ends were 2 bases for V and 6 bases for J; bases not matched to a gene: 11. Germline CDR1 and CDR2: MDHEN and SYDVKM. CDR3 sequence: CASSLTGRTGRKTQYF. The CDR3 region has the DNA TGTGCCAGCAGTTTAACAGGCAGGACAGGGCGAAAGACCCAGTACTTC.

This clone was counted only a few times. The J gene is TRBJ2-7, the V gene TRBV5-4; D possibly corresponds to TRBD2 (5 bases). Germline V gives CDR1 SGHNT, CDR2 YYREEE (reference sequence). Trimming left V 2 bases short and J 2 bases short, with 14 bases between. This CDR3 has 15 amino acids. CDR3 protein: CASSLGSGGPYEQYF. For the CDR3, the DNA is TGTGCCAGCAGCTTAGGGAGTGGCGGTCCCTACGAGCAGTACTTC.

The chain employs TRBV27 and TRBJ1-5, with D perhaps TRBD1 (6 bases). The CDR3 consists of 14 residues. Germline CDR1 and CDR2: MNHEY and SMNVEV (reference sequence). Trimming took off 2 bases at V and 3 bases at J, with 8 bases between the two ends. The CDR3 is CASSLQGINQPQHF. CDR3 nucleotide sequence: TGTGCCAGCAGTTTACAGGGGATCAATCAGCCCCAGCATTTT.

The chain couples TRBV6-5 to TRBJ2-1, with D maybe TRBD1 (6 bases). The CDR3 sequence is 13 residues long. Per the germline V gene, CDR1 is MNHEY and CDR2 is SVGAGI. V was cut by 6 bases and J by 4 bases, with 10 bases left in between. CDR3 amino acids: CASSWDTYNEQFF. Written as DNA, the CDR3 is TGTGCCAGCAGCTGGGACACTTACAATGAGCAGTTCTTC.

This sequence joins TRBV7-2 and TRBJ1-5, with TRBD1 identical over 7 bases. The CDR3 spans 15 residues. Germline V lookup: CDR1 SGHTA, CDR2 FQGNSA. The junction had 9 bases not matched to a gene; V was cut back by 5 bases and J by 5 bases. In nucleotides, the CDR3 is TGTGCCAGCAGCGTGACAGGGTATTTCGATCAGCCCCAGCATTTT. Its protein is CASSVTGYFDQPQHF.

The chain links TRBV10-3 to TRBJ1-3; D might be TRBD1 (6 bases). The CDR3 contains 15 residues. CDR1 is ENHRY, CDR2 SYGVKD, per germline. The V and J ends lost 6 bases and 0 bases respectively, with 12 bases between them. The CDR3 reads CAISDRIDSGNTIYF. In DNA, the CDR3 is TGTGCCATCAGCGACAGGATCGACTCTGGAAACACCATATATTTT.

This chain links TRBV27 with TRBJ1-5; D is ambiguous. Trimming stripped 8 bases from V and 5 bases from J, with 10 bases between. This CDR3 contains 12 residues. Germline CDR1 and CDR2: MNHEY and SMNVEV (reference sequence). The CDR3, as DNA: TGTGCCAGCGGAGATAACTATCAGCCCCAGCATTTT. As protein: CASGDNYQPQHF.

The chain links TRBV18 to TRBJ1-5, with D perhaps matching TRBD1 (5 bases). Germline CDR1 reads KGHSH; CDR2 reads LQKENI. CDR3 length: 15 amino acids. The V gene lost 2 bases and the J gene lost 0 bases, with 8 bases spanning the gap. CDR3 coding DNA: TGTGCCAGCTCACCAAAGGGGCTTAGCAATCAGCCCCAGCATTTT. Its protein product is CASSPKGLSNQPQHF.

The V call is TRBV21-1, the J call TRBJ2-7; no check of the table's D call, TRBD1, against the DNA was made. TRBV21-1 corresponds to a pseudogene. There are 14 residues in the CDR3. This chain's CDR3 is CASSSRQGRNEQYF. CDR3 DNA: TGTGCCAGCAGCAGCCGACAGGGCCGGAACGAGCAGTACTTC.

The chain recombines TRBV18 with TRBJ2-1; 10 nucleotides align to TRBD2. The CDR3 runs to 16 residues. The germline V gene encodes CDR1 KGHSH and CDR2 LQKENI. V dropped 2 bases and J dropped 4; count of bases not matched to a gene: 5. The CDR3 DNA reads TGTGCCAGCTCACCAAAACTAGCGGGAACATACAATGAGCAGTTCTTC. It is translated as CASSPKLAGTYNEQFF.

The V gene is TRBV7-2, the J gene TRBJ2-3, with 7 bases that match TRBD2. The V gene end was trimmed by 0 bases and the J gene end by 6 bases; junction bases not matched to a gene: 3. Germline V CDR1 and CDR2: SGHTA, FQGNSA. The CDR3 consists of 14 residues. CDR3: CASSLATSVDTQYF. CDR3 in DNA: TGTGCCAGCAGCTTAGCTACTAGCGTTGATACGCAGTATTTT.

The chain recombines TRBV5-6 with TRBJ1-4; D is undetermined. This CDR3 is 17 amino acids long. CDR1 is SGHDT and CDR2 is YYEEEE in the germline V gene. V shed 1 base and J shed 10 bases, with 23 bases lying between them. Written as DNA, the CDR3 is TGTGCCAGCAGCTTGACGATCTTTGAGGAGGGAAGTAGAAAACTGTTTTTT. It specifies CASSLTIFEEGSRKLFF.

About this clone itself: The same CDR3 is also encoded by other DNA sequences in this sample. The chain carries TRBV5-1 and TRBJ1-2; D unclear. This CDR3 has 14 amino acids. V lost 0 bases to trimming and J lost 4 bases, with 10 bases between them. CDR1 is SGHRS, CDR2 YFSETQ, per germline. Here the CDR3 reads CASSLGQSSYGYTF. Written as DNA, the CDR3 is TGCGCCAGCAGCTTGGGACAATCCAGCTATGGCTACACCTTC.

CDR3 loop: CASSSRQVTEKLFF. The CDR3 region has the DNA TGTGCCAGCAGTAGCCGACAGGTTACTGAAAAACTGTTTTTT. This chain links TRBV28 with TRBJ1-4, with D possibly matching TRBD1 (6 bases). Trimming removed 5 bases from V and 7 bases from J, with 14 bases in between. Germline CDR1 reads MDHEN; CDR2 reads SYDVKM. The CDR3 consists of 14 residues.

This clone was detected a few times. V usage is TRBV5-1 and J usage is TRBJ1-1, with TRBD1 as a possible D gene (5 bases). Between the trimmed V and J ends, which lost 4 bases and 1 base, there was a span of 8 bases. Germline CDR1 is SGHRS and CDR2 is YFSETQ. The CDR3 sequence is 13 residues long. CDR3: CASSPDTNTEAFF. The CDR3, as DNA: TGCGCCAGCAGCCCGGACACGAACACTGAAGCTTTCTTT.

The chain has TRBV6-7 and TRBJ1-6, with 9 bases lining up with TRBD1. TRBV6-7 is recorded as an ORF, its role being uncertain. The CDR3 sequence is 20 residues long. With 8 bases clipped from V and 7 bases from J, the junction kept 24 bases outside the gene matches. CDR3 in amino acids: CASHRVVRTGAIARNSPLHF. Here the CDR3 DNA reads TGTGCCAGCCACCGGGTAGTTAGGACAGGGGCGATCGCGAGGAATTCACCCCTCCACTTT.

The chain joins TRBV6-6 to TRBJ2-3; 9 positions agree with TRBD1. Germline CDR1 MNHNY, CDR2 SVGAGI (reference sequence). Losses at the gene ends were 5 bases for V and 3 bases for J; bases not matched to a gene: 3. The CDR3 runs to 14 residues. This chain's CDR3 is CASSTGTGTDTQYF. The DNA for the CDR3 is TGTGCCAGCAGTACCGGGACAGGGACAGATACGCAGTATTTT.

This sequence joins TRBV2 and TRBJ2-1, with TRBD2 matching over 13 bases. The CDR3 runs 15 residues. V lost 6 bases to trimming and J lost 7 bases; unmatched junction nucleotides: 6. From germline, CDR1 is SNHLY and CDR2 FYNNEI. This chain's CDR3 is CASSLTSGRSNEQFF. The CDR3 DNA reads TGTGCCAGCAGCCTGACTAGCGGGAGGTCAAATGAGCAGTTCTTC.

This clone has just one count. The genes are TRBV9 and TRBJ1-1, with unresolved D. CDR3 size: 13 residues. V lost 0 bases and J 0 bases, leaving 3 bases between the germline ends. Germline-derived CDR1 and CDR2 are SGDLS and YYNGEE. DNA of the CDR3: TGTGCCAGCAGCGTAGCTGTGAACACTGAAGCTTTCTTT. It codes for CASSVAVNTEAFF.

The chain carries TRBV9 and TRBJ2-5; 11 bases fit TRBD1. CDR1 and CDR2 from the germline V gene are SGDLS and YYNGEE. The CDR3 sequence is 14 residues long. The trim removed 4 bases at V and 6 bases at J, leaving 5 bases unmatched. Written as DNA, the CDR3 is TGTGCCAGCAGCCCGGGACAGGGGGGAAAGACCCAGTACTTC. It yields the protein CASSPGQGGKTQYF.

CDR3 sequence (DNA): TGTGCCAGCAGCACCATACCCACGGCGGGGACTAGCGGGTACCAAGAGACCCAGTACTTC. This codes for CASSTIPTAGTSGYQETQYF. J is TRBJ2-5 and V is TRBV7-9, with 12 nucleotides matching TRBD2. This CDR3 contains 20 residues. Looked up from germline, CDR1 is SEHNR and CDR2 is FQNEAQ (reference sequence). Unmatched junction bases numbered 16, after V lost 5 bases and J lost 0 bases.

J is TRBJ2-7 and V is TRBV5-4, with a tentative D call TRBD2 (5 bases). The CDR3 sequence is 13 residues long. V gave up 3 bases and J gave up 1 base, with 8 bases separating them. Per germline, CDR1 SGHNT and CDR2 YYREEE (reference sequence). The CDR3 loop reads CASSYRESYEQYF. The CDR3 DNA is TGTGCCAGCAGCTACCGGGAATCCTACGAGCAGTACTTC.

V gene TRBV20-1 combines with J gene TRBJ2-7; 7 bases match TRBD1. CDR1 is DFQATT, CDR2 SNEGSKA, per germline (reference sequence). Germline trimming cut 3 bases from V and 7 bases from J; bases unmatched to any gene: 6. The CDR3 contains 12 residues. This CDR3 reads CSASPDRREQYF. CDR3 sequence (DNA): TGCAGTGCTAGTCCGGACAGGAGGGAGCAGTACTTC.

V and J are TRBV6-2 or TRBV6-3 and TRBJ2-3; 9 bases line up with TRBD2. Germline CDR1 reads MNHEY; CDR2 reads SVGEGT. The CDR3 covers 15 residues. The trim removed 5 bases at V and 4 bases at J, leaving 7 bases unmatched. CDR3 bases: TGTGCCAGCAGTCCCTGGGAGCGGGGGGCAGATACGCAGTATTTT. Translation: CASSPWERGADTQYF.